The 15 T cell receptor beta chains below come from one sample, sequenced in a study of blood T cells in healthy people across ages. PCR was performed a second time for roughly 6 to 12 cycles using a sample-barcoded 5' primer and a J-beta primer mix. Via MiXCR, TCRdb re-called the 5' RACE reads, giving one row per CDR3 protein. This sample yields some 890,000 distinct CDR3 sequences, of which 25% to 30% are seen a single time; 10% to 13% belongs to the top ten. These data were also filed under a second study, of T cells of mothers and their children.

Specimen: blood. The receptors derive from a middle-aged woman in good health.

In its sample, this clonotype was seen many times. The chain uses TRBV29-1 and TRBJ1-2, with TRBD1 identical over 9 bases. CDR1 is SQVTM, CDR2 ANQGSEA, per germline. Trimming removed 6 bases from V and 7 bases from J; junction bases left unmatched: 9. CDR3 length: 13 residues. The CDR3 loop reads CSVDQQGAFGYTF. In DNA form, the CDR3 reads TGCAGCGTAGACCAACAGGGGGCGTTTGGCTACACCTTC.

This chain links TRBV14 with TRBJ2-5; D gene uncertain. This CDR3 has 15 amino acids. Trimming pared 4 bases from V and 2 bases from J, leaving 14 bases between. Germline assignment: CDR1 SGHDN and CDR2 FVKESK. The CDR3 sequence: CASSREKGFQETQYF. As DNA, the CDR3 is TGTGCCAGCAGCCGAGAAAAGGGATTTCAAGAGACCCAGTACTTC.

The V call is TRBV4-1, the J call TRBJ2-2; tentative D call: TRBD2 (5 bases). Germline CDR1 and CDR2: MGHRA and YSYEKL. The CDR3 length is 12 residues. The ends were cut back, 5 bases at V and 7 bases at J, with 8 bases in the middle. CDR3 region: CASSYGGGELFF. For the CDR3, the DNA is TGCGCCAGCAGCTACGGAGGCGGGGAGCTGTTTTTT.

The chain combines TRBV7-2 with TRBJ2-5; 8 bases are shared with TRBD1. Germline V gene data show CDR1 as SGHTA and CDR2 as FQGNSA. The V and J ends lost 4 bases and 11 bases, in that order; junction bases with no gene match: 12. The CDR3 totals 14 residues. The CDR3 region is CASSSGTGDDEQYF. The CDR3 DNA reads as TGTGCCAGCAGCTCAGGGACAGGCGACGATGAGCAGTACTTC. Drawing the rest from reference TRBV7-2 and TRBJ2-5, the complete variable domain is GAGVSQSPSNKVTEKGKDVELRCDPISGHTALYWYRQSLGQGLEFLIYFQGNSAPDKSGLPSDRFSAERTGGSVSTLTIQRTQQEDSAVYLCASSSGTGDDEQYFGPGTRLLVL.

This clonotype was detected a few times. The chain couples TRBV29-1 to TRBJ1-2, with D unclear. This CDR3 is 11 amino acids long. In germline, CDR1 is SQVTM, CDR2 ANQGSEA. V shed 4 bases and J shed 6 bases, with 9 bases lying between them. The CDR3 sequence is CSVAGMDGYTF. CDR3 sequence (DNA): TGCAGCGTTGCTGGGATGGATGGCTACACCTTC.

CDR3 coding DNA: TGTGCCAGCACGTCCAGGGCTCCGCTCTCCTACGAGCAGTACTTC. It is translated as CASTSRAPLSYEQYF. V gene TRBV5-6 combines with J gene TRBJ2-7; tentative D call: TRBD1 (5 bases). Trimming removed 6 bases from V and 0 bases from J, with 16 bases in between. The germline gives CDR1 SGHDT, CDR2 YYEEEE. This CDR3 is built from 15 residues. The whole variable domain, remainder taken from reference TRBV5-6 and TRBJ2-7, is DAGVTQSPTHLIKTRGQQVTLRCSPKSGHDTVSWYQQALGQGPQFIFQYYEEEERQRGNFPDRFSGHQFPNYSSELNVNALLLGDSALYLCASTSRAPLSYEQYFGPGTRLTVT.

This rearrangement joins TRBV28 to TRBJ1-2, with no clear D. Between the trimmed V and J ends, which lost 2 bases and 6 bases, there was a span of 13 bases. This CDR3 is built from 14 residues. CDR1 is MDHEN and CDR2 is SYDVKM in the germline V gene. CDR3 nucleotide sequence: TGTGCCAGCAGTTTAGGTCCGGGCGCGAATGGCTACACCTTC. Its protein product is CASSLGPGANGYTF.

This clonotype was counted ten times or more. The rearrangement joins TRBV7-3 to TRBJ2-7, with D possibly TRBD1 on 5 matching bases. Trimming removed 1 base at V and 3 bases at J, with 16 bases between. The germline CDR1 and CDR2 sequences are SGHTA and FQGTGA. This CDR3 is built from 16 residues. In DNA, the CDR3 is TGTGCCAGCAGCTTAAGACAGCTTGGAACGGGCTACGAGCAGTACTTC. Translation gives CASSLRQLGTGYEQYF. Full variable domain (missing parts from reference TRBV7-3 and TRBJ2-7): GAGVSQTPSNKVTEKGKYVELRCDPISGHTALYWYRQSLGQGPEFLIYFQGTGAADDSGLPNDRFFAVRPEGSVSTLKIQRTERGDSAVYLCASSLRQLGTGYEQYFGPGTRLTVT.

This clonotype came up a few times. The J gene is TRBJ1-1, the V gene TRBV7-2; TRBD1 agrees at 8 bases. This CDR3 contains 15 residues. CDR1 is SGHTA and CDR2 is FQGNSA in the germline V gene. Germline trimming cut 5 bases from V and 1 base from J; bases unmatched to any gene: 6. CDR3 nucleotides: TGTGCCAGCAGCACCCGGACAGGGCAGAACACTGAAGCTTTCTTT. Translating it yields CASSTRTGQNTEAFF.

The rearrangement links TRBV7-8 to TRBJ2-1, with D perhaps matching TRBD1 (5 bases). The DNA end is a closer match to TRBJ2-7, so the J assignment may be wrong. The CDR3 runs 14 residues. Germline CDR1 and CDR2: SGHVS and FQNEAQ. CDR3 amino acids: CASSLGAGFDEQYF. The CDR3 DNA sequence: TGTGCCAGCAGCTTAGGAGCAGGGTTCGACGAGCAGTACTTC.

At least ten counts were recorded for this clonotype. V is TRBV29-1 and J is TRBJ1-2; D not certain. Between the trimmed V and J ends, which lost 6 bases and 2 bases, there was a span of 10 bases. The germline V gene has CDR1 SQVTM and CDR2 ANQGSEA. There are 12 residues in the CDR3. CDR3 sequence: CSVFSGNYGYTF. The CDR3, as DNA: TGCAGCGTCTTCAGTGGAAACTATGGCTACACCTTC.

This clonotype has just a few counts. This chain connects TRBV6-2 or TRBV6-3 to TRBJ2-5, with D perhaps matching TRBD1 (6 bases). This CDR3 is built from 14 residues. Germline CDR1 is MNHEY and CDR2 is SVGEGT. Trimming pared 7 bases from V and 4 bases from J, leaving 16 bases between. The CDR3 spells CASNLFRDTETQYF. In nucleotides, the CDR3 is TGTGCCAGCAACCTATTTCGGGACACAGAGACCCAGTACTTC.

This clonotype was counted a few times. One base away lies a much larger clone, so this may be a sequencing read error. This chain uses TRBV12-3 or TRBV12-4 with TRBJ1-1, with D possibly being TRBD1 (6 bases). This CDR3 has 13 residues. The V end lost 6 bases, the J end lost 1 base, and 9 bases lay between the germline ends. CDR3 nucleotide sequence: TGTGCCAGCAGGCCGGGACAGAACACTGAAGCTTTCTTT. Residues: CASRPGQNTEAFF.

The chain links TRBV7-2 to TRBJ2-3; unclear D gene. The length of the CDR3 is 16 residues. Germline lookup yields CDR1 SGHTA and CDR2 FQGNSA. The ends were cut back, 1 base at V and 0 bases at J, with 11 bases in the middle. CDR3 sequence (DNA): TGTGCCAGCAGCTTAGGGCTCCTGTATAGCACAGATACGCAGTATTTT. Translation: CASSLGLLYSTDTQYF.

At least ten counts were recorded for this clonotype. This chain uses TRBV12-3 or TRBV12-4 with TRBJ2-7; D not resolved. Trimming took off 6 bases at V and 6 bases at J, with 9 bases between the two ends. The CDR3 is 11 amino acids. CDR3 region: CASRKGSEQYF. In nucleotides, the CDR3 is TGTGCCAGCAGAAAAGGGTCCGAGCAGTACTTC.